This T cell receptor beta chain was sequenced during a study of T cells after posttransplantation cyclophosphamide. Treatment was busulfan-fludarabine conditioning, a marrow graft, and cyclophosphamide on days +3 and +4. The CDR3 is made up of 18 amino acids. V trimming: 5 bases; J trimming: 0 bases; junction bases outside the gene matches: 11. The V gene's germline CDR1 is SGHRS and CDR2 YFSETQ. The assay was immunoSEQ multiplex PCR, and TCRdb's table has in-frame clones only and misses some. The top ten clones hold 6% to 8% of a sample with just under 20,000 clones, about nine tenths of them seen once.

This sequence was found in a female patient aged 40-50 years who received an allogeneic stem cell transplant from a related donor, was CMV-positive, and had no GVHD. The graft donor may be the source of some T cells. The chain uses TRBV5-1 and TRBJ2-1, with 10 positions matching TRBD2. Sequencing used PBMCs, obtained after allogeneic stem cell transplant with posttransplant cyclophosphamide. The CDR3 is CASRTQRTSGTSYNEQFF. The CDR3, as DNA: TGCGCCAGCAGAACTCAACGGACTAGCGGCACCTCCTACAATGAGCAGTTCTTC. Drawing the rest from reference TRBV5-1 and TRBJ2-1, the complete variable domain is KAGVTQTPRYLIKTRGQQVTLSCSPISGHRSVSWYQQTPGQGLQFLFEYFSETQRNKGNFPGRFSGRQFSNSRSEMNVSTLELGDSALYLCASRTQRTSGTSYNEQFFGPGTRLTVL.